These 30 T cell receptor beta chains originate from one sample sequenced in a study of shared clonotypes between healthy human individuals (dated by TCRdb to the early 2020s). Receptor amplification or capture employed the immunoSEQ multiplex PCR assay. TCRdb holds this immuneACCESS table with in-frame rearrangements only. Some clones are missing; in checked studies, unresolved V genes explain under half, and the rest has no known cause. Recorded for this sample are around 2,000,000 clones; about 95% of them occurred a single time. Of the sample, about 1.1% falls within the top ten clones. CD8 naive samples were CD45RO-negative cells positively selected for CCR7, giving a CD45RA+CCR7+ population that excluded TemRA cells. The sequenced sample was naive CD8+ T cells sorted from blood. The cell subset or site label corresponds to: CD45RA+CCR7+. These TCRs come from a man aged 18 to 30 in good health.

The gene calls are TRBV27 and TRBJ2-7; either TRBD1 or TRBD2 may supply D (5 bases each). Trimming took off 0 bases at V and 3 bases at J, with 12 bases between the two ends. There are 15 residues in the CDR3. Germline values: CDR1 MNHEY, CDR2 SMNVEV (reference sequence). The DNA of the CDR3 is TGTGCCAGCAGTTTATCCTCGAGGGGAGACTACGAGCAGTACTTC. Protein sequence: CASSLSSRGDYEQYF.

As regards this clone: Different DNA sequences within this sample yield the same CDR3. V gene TRBV4-1 combines with J gene TRBJ1-6; TRBD1 might be the D (5 bases). From germline, CDR1 is MGHRA and CDR2 YSYEKL. The CDR3 contains 15 residues. The V end was cut by 1 base, the J end by 4 bases, with 8 bases between. CDR3 nucleotide sequence: TGCGCCAGCAGCCAAGGACAGAGTTATAATTCACCCCTCCACTTT. Translating gives CASSQGQSYNSPLHF.

The J gene is TRBJ1-5, the V gene TRBV7-8, with D hard to call. V shed 5 bases and J shed 3 bases, with 11 bases lying between them. This CDR3 has 14 residues. Germline assignment: CDR1 SGHVS and CDR2 FQNEAQ. CDR3 nucleotide sequence: TGTGCCAGCAGCCCGGAGAGCAACAATCAGCCCCAGCATTTT. Its translation: CASSPESNNQPQHF.

Of note for this clone: The sample contains more than one DNA sequence encoding this CDR3. The V gene is TRBV9, the J gene TRBJ2-5, with D possibly matching TRBD2 (6 bases). The germline V gene has CDR1 SGDLS and CDR2 YYNGEE. Trimming took off 0 bases at V and 0 bases at J, with 6 bases between the two ends. This CDR3 is 14 amino acids long. The CDR3 DNA reads as TGTGCCAGCAGCGTAGGGGACTACCAAGAGACCCAGTACTTC. Its translation is CASSVGDYQETQYF.

The CDR3 here is CASSHLAGLDHNEQFF. The CDR3 DNA sequence: TGTGCCAGCAGCCACCTGGCGGGACTCGATCACAATGAGCAGTTCTTC. V is TRBV4-2 and J is TRBJ2-1; D is perhaps TRBD2 (6 bases). This CDR3 comprises 16 residues. Between the trimmed V and J ends, which lost 3 bases and 5 bases, there was a span of 17 bases. Per germline, CDR1 LGHNA and CDR2 YNFKEQ.

This clone was recorded once. The chain links TRBV6-5 to TRBJ2-5; D remains unclear. CDR3 length: 13 amino acids. V was clipped by 8 bases and J by 3 bases, with 13 bases between them. Germline V gene data show CDR1 as MNHEY and CDR2 as SVGAGI. For the CDR3, the DNA is TGTGCCAGCTCAGATCTACGGGAAGAGACCCAGTACTTC. Translating it yields CASSDLREETQYF.

The chain joins TRBV6-6 to TRBJ2-2; D gene uncertain. V shed 6 bases and J shed 10 bases, with 12 bases lying between them. CDR3 length: 12 residues. Germline-derived CDR1 and CDR2 are MNHNY and SVGAGI (reference sequence). The DNA for the CDR3 is TGTGCCAGCAGCCCGTCAATTGTGGAGCTGTTTTTT. The encoded protein is CASSPSIVELFF.

The chain couples TRBV16 to TRBJ1-6; no clear D gene. The CDR3 loop spans 12 amino acids. CDR1 and CDR2 from the germline V gene are KGHSY and FQNENV. V was trimmed by 0 bases and J by 10 bases, leaving 4 bases between them. This chain's CDR3 is CASSQSMSPLHF. The CDR3 nucleotides read TGTGCCAGCAGCCAATCCATGTCACCCCTCCACTTT.

Of note for this clone: Other DNA sequences of this sample code for an identical CDR3. V usage is TRBV4-1 and J usage is TRBJ2-7; 7 positions match TRBD2. The CDR3 runs to 13 residues. The V gene's germline CDR1 is MGHRA and CDR2 YSYEKL. V lost 4 bases to trimming and J lost 3 bases; unmatched junction nucleotides: 3. CDR3 region: CASSPGTNYEQYF. The CDR3 coding sequence is TGCGCCAGCAGCCCGGGGACTAACTACGAGCAGTACTTC.

As to this clone: This may be a read error: a much more frequent sequence differs by one nucleotide. This CDR3 reads CASTGETQYF. CDR3 nucleotides: TGTGCCAGCACCGGGGAGACCCAGTACTTC. V gene TRBV2 combines with J gene TRBJ2-5; no clear D gene. The CDR3 has 10 residues. V was trimmed by 7 bases and J by 5 bases, leaving 5 bases between them. From germline, CDR1 is SNHLY and CDR2 FYNNEI.

CDR3 amino acids: CASSLIRQGKVKETQYF. CDR3 DNA: TGTGCCAGCAGCTTGATTCGTCAGGGAAAGGTAAAAGAGACCCAGTACTTC. The chain couples TRBV5-4 to TRBJ2-5, with a possible D match to TRBD1 (5 bases). V gave up 1 base and J gave up 3 bases, with 19 bases separating them. CDR3 length: 17 amino acids. Per germline, CDR1 SGHNT and CDR2 YYREEE (reference sequence).

This chain uses TRBV27 with TRBJ2-1; D is possibly TRBD2 (6 bases). Germline CDR1 MNHEY, CDR2 SMNVEV (reference sequence). The CDR3 length is 16 residues. Between the trimmed V and J ends, which lost 4 bases and 2 bases, there was a span of 15 bases. The CDR3 DNA sequence: TGTGCCAGCAGTTCTAAAGGGACTCTGGCCTACAATGAGCAGTTCTTC. As protein: CASSSKGTLAYNEQFF.

This clone came up once. This chain links TRBV14 with TRBJ1-2; D gene uncertain. The CDR3 covers 13 residues. Trimming stripped 7 bases from V and 5 bases from J, with 14 bases between. Per the germline V gene, CDR1 is SGHDN and CDR2 is FVKESK. CDR3: CASTLSPGYGYTF. CDR3 nucleotides: TGTGCCAGCACCCTGAGCCCCGGGTATGGCTACACCTTC.

The rearrangement uses TRBV30 and TRBJ2-7; TRBD1 matches at 7 bases. CDR1 GTSNPN and CDR2 SVGIG come from the germline V gene (reference sequence). The CDR3 sequence is 14 residues long. With 5 bases clipped from V and 2 bases from J, the junction kept 9 bases outside the gene matches. CDR3 protein: CAWGRPGTAYEQYF. CDR3 DNA: TGTGCCTGGGGGAGACCCGGGACAGCCTACGAGCAGTACTTC.

The chain joins TRBV29-1 to TRBJ1-1; D unclear. CDR1 is SQVTM, CDR2 ANQGSEA, per germline. The germline V and J ends were trimmed by 6 bases and 5 bases, with 16 bases remaining between them. The CDR3 is 13 amino acids. The CDR3 reads CSVFKSGGTEAFF. The CDR3 bases are TGCAGCGTATTTAAATCAGGAGGGACTGAAGCTTTCTTT.

The V call is TRBV27, the J call TRBJ2-7, with 9 bases fitting TRBD2. V lost 2 bases and J lost 5; bases outside the gene matches: 7. This CDR3 region has 15 residues. The V gene's germline CDR1 is MNHEY and CDR2 SMNVEV (reference sequence). The CDR3 DNA follows: TGTGCCAGCAGTTTAGGGGCGGGAGGGCCCCACGAGCAGTACTTC. Translated: CASSLGAGGPHEQYF.

This clone was recorded a few times. The identical CDR3 is also encoded by other nucleotide sequences in the sample. The chain carries TRBV11-1 and TRBJ1-1; D ambiguous. The CDR3 loop spans 13 amino acids. The V gene's germline CDR1 is SGHAT and CDR2 FQDESV (reference sequence). V was pared by 0 bases and J by 1 base, with 3 bases between. The CDR3 DNA is TGTGCCAGCAGCTTAGCAGGGAACACTGAAGCTTTCTTT. Translated, it gives CASSLAGNTEAFF.

The chain is built from TRBV27 and TRBJ2-3; TRBD1 aligns across 10 bases. Germline V gene data show CDR1 as MNHEY and CDR2 as SMNVEV (reference sequence). The CDR3 spans 16 residues. With V trimmed by 3 bases and J by 5 bases, 8 bases remained unmatched. In DNA form, the CDR3 reads TGTGCCAGCAGTTTGGGCCCAGGACAGGGGGAAGATACGCAGTATTTT. This sequence encodes CASSLGPGQGEDTQYF.

This clone was counted between two and nine times. The rearrangement uses TRBV7-9 and TRBJ2-7; D is possibly TRBD1 (5 bases). The V gene's germline CDR1 is SEHNR and CDR2 FQNEAQ (reference sequence). This CDR3 spans 12 amino acids. The germline V and J ends were trimmed by 5 bases and 5 bases, with 10 bases remaining between them. The CDR3, as DNA: TGTGCCAGCAGCGATCAGGGCCACGAGCAGTACTTC. The encoded protein is CASSDQGHEQYF.

This chain connects TRBV12-2 to TRBJ2-5; the table's D call, TRBD1, has no DNA check behind it. TRBV12-2 is a known pseudogene. This CDR3 contains 17 residues. The CDR3 region is CASRLGGSRGRGETQYF. The CDR3 region has the DNA TGTGCAAGTCGCTTAGGAGGTTCTAGGGGTAGAGGAGAGACCCAGTACTTC.

The chain joins TRBV28 to TRBJ2-3; D is ambiguous. Trimming pared 4 bases from V and 0 bases from J, leaving 11 bases between. The CDR3 is made up of 15 amino acids. Germline lookup yields CDR1 MDHEN and CDR2 SYDVKM. This CDR3 reads CASSSPQESTDTQYF. In nucleotides, the CDR3 is TGTGCCAGCAGTTCCCCTCAGGAAAGCACAGATACGCAGTATTTT.

The chain has TRBV7-9 and TRBJ1-6; D unclear. Germline values: CDR1 SEHNR, CDR2 FQNEAQ (reference sequence). Trimming pared 2 bases from V and 13 bases from J, leaving 21 bases between. There are 16 residues in the CDR3. The DNA for the CDR3 is TGTGCCAGCAGCTTAAAACGGGCTGCGGATGGTTCGCCCCTCCACTTT. This sequence encodes CASSLKRAADGSPLHF.

This clone appeared a single time. V is TRBV30 and J is TRBJ2-7; D may be TRBD1 (5 bases). Per the germline V gene, CDR1 is GTSNPN and CDR2 is SVGIG (reference sequence). The germline V and J ends were trimmed by 3 bases and 4 bases, with 10 bases remaining between them. The CDR3 is 12 amino acids. The CDR3 nucleotides are TGTGCCTGGAGGGACCAGGGTTACGAGCAGTACTTC. Its translation: CAWRDQGYEQYF.

About this clone: Other DNA sequences in the same sample also yield this CDR3. V gene TRBV6-5 combines with J gene TRBJ2-7, with D hard to call. The CDR3 is 12 residues long. The V end lost 5 bases, the J end lost 0 bases, and 5 bases lay between the germline ends. Germline V gene data show CDR1 as MNHEY and CDR2 as SVGAGI. CDR3 nucleotides: TGTGCCAGCAGTGCCAGCTCCTACGAGCAGTACTTC. Protein: CASSASSYEQYF.

The rearrangement links TRBV27 to TRBJ2-1, with D maybe TRBD2 (6 bases). The V gene lost 6 bases and the J gene lost 4 bases, with 16 bases spanning the gap. Germline lookup yields CDR1 MNHEY and CDR2 SMNVEV (reference sequence). CDR3 length: 15 residues. The CDR3 spells CASSPAGTLYNEQFF. CDR3 bases: TGTGCCAGCAGCCCCGCCGGGACTCTTTACAATGAGCAGTTCTTC.

The rearrangement uses TRBV6-1 and TRBJ1-1; D remains ambiguous. This CDR3 is built from 14 residues. Germline-derived CDR1 and CDR2 are MNHNS and SASEGT. V lost 3 bases and J 6 bases, leaving 14 bases between the germline ends. CDR3 in amino acids: CASSDGLGWSEAFF. The CDR3 nucleotides read TGTGCCAGCAGTGACGGACTGGGATGGTCTGAAGCTTTCTTT.

V usage is TRBV4-1 and J usage is TRBJ1-3; D remains unclear. The CDR3 sequence is 15 residues long. Germline CDR1 is MGHRA and CDR2 is YSYEKL. The V end was cut by 1 base, the J end by 2 bases, with 9 bases between. DNA for the CDR3: TGCGCCAGCAGCCAAGGGGCCGGGGCTGGAAACACCATATATTTT. Its translation is CASSQGAGAGNTIYF.

V usage is TRBV7-6 and J usage is TRBJ2-2, with D possibly being TRBD1 (6 bases). V dropped 2 bases and J dropped 1 base, with 14 bases sitting between them. The CDR3 length is 17 residues. The germline V gene encodes CDR1 SGHVS and CDR2 FNYEAQ. The CDR3 region is CASSLRSGGLNTGELFF. CDR3 nucleotide sequence: TGTGCCAGCAGCTTACGTTCTGGGGGCTTGAACACCGGGGAGCTGTTTTTT.

This clone was observed a single time. The sample carries other DNA sequences with the same CDR3. The gene calls are TRBV5-6 and TRBJ1-1, with D perhaps TRBD1 (5 bases). Germline CDR1 and CDR2: SGHDT and YYEEEE. This CDR3 contains 13 residues. V shed 4 bases and J shed 1 base, with 8 bases lying between them. For the CDR3, the DNA is TGTGCCAGCAGCCTAGACAGGAACACTGAAGCTTTCTTT. As protein: CASSLDRNTEAFF.

V gene TRBV11-2 combines with J gene TRBJ2-7; D gene uncertain. Germline-derived CDR1 and CDR2 are SGHAT and FQNNGV. This CDR3 is 12 amino acids long. Trimming cost V 2 bases and J 5 bases, with 7 bases left between them. This chain's CDR3 is CASSLSRNEQYF. The CDR3 nucleotides read TGTGCCAGCAGCTTAAGCAGGAACGAGCAGTACTTC. Complete variable domain (other parts from reference TRBV11-2 and TRBJ2-7): EAGVAQSPRYKIIEKRQSVAFWCNPISGHATLYWYQQILGQGPKLLIQFQNNGVVDDSQLPKDRFSAERLKGVDSTLKIQPAKLEDSAVYLCASSLSRNEQYFGPGTRLTVT.